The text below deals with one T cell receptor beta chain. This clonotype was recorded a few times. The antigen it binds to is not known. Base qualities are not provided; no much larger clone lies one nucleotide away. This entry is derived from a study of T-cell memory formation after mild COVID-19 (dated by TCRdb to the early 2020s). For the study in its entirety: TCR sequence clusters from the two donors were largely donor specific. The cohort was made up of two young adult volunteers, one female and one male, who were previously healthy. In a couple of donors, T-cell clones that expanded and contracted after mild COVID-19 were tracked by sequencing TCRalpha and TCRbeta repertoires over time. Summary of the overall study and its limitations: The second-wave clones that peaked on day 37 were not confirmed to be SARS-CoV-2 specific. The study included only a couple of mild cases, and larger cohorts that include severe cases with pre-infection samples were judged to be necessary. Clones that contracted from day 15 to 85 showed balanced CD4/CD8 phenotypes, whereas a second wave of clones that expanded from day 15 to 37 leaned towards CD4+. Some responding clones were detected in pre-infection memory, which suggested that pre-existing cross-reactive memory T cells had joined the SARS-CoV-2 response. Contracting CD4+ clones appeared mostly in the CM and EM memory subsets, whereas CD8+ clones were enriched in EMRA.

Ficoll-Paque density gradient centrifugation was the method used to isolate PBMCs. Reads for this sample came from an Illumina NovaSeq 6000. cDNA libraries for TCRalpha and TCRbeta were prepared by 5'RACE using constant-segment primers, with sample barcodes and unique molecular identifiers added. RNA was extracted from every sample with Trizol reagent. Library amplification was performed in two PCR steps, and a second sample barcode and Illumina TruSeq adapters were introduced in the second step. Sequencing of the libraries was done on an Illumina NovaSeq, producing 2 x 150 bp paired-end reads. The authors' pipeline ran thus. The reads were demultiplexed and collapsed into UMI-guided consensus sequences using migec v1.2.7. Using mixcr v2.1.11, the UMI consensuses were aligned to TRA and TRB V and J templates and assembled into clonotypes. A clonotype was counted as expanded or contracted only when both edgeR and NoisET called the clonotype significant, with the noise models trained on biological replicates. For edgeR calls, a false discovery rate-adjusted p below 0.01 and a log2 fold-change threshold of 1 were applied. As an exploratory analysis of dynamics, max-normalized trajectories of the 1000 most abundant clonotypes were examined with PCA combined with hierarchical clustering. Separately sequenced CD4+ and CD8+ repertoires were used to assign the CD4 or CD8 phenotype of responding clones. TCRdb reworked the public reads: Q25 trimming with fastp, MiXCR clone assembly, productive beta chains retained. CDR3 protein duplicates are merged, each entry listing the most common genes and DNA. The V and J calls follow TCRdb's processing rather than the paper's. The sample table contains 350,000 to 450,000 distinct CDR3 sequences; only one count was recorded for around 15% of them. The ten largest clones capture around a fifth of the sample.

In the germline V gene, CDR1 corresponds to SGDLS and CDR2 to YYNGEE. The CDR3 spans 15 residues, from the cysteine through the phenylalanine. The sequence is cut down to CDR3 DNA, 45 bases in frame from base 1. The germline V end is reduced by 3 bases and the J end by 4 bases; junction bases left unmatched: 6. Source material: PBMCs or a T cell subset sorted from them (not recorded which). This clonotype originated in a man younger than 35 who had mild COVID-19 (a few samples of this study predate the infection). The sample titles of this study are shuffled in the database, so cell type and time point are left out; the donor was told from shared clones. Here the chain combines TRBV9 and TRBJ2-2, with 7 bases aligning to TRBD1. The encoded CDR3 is CASSARQGTTGELFF. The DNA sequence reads TGTGCCAGCAGCGCCAGACAGGGAACCACCGGGGAGCTGTTTTTT. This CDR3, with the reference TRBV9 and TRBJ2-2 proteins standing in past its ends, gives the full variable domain DSGVTQTPKHLITATGQRVTLRCSPRSGDLSVYWYQQSLDQGLQFLIQYYNGEERAKGNILERFSAQQFPDLHSELNLSSLELGDSALYFCASSARQGTTGELFFGEGSRLTVL.